This T cell receptor (beta chain) was recorded in a study of blood T cell repertoires in COVID-19. About the research overall: Samples taken during acute and convalescent COVID-19 were collected in the United States, Italy and Spain. The analysed material was cDNA or gDNA that came from T cells, B-cell-depleted T cells, or PBMCs.

Authors' data handling: By means of reference gene primer amplification, nucleated cell counts were estimated. Only in-frame clones appear in the TCRdb table, and some are missing; sequencing was by immunoSEQ multiplex PCR. The DNA was the basis for D and trimming; V, J and clone size are from that table. Counted here are about 270,000 clones, about four fifths occurring once; the ten biggest clones make up 3.1%. The V gene's germline CDR1 is SGHTA and CDR2 FQGNSA. Germline trimming cut 2 bases from V and 6 bases from J; bases unmatched to any gene: 2. This CDR3 is 14 amino acids long. This sequence joins TRBV7-2 and TRBJ2-1, with 9 bases identical to TRBD1. What was sequenced was peripheral blood. This receptor was taken from a woman between 18 and 29 years old with acute or convalescent COVID-19. The CDR3 bases are TGTGCCAGCAGCTTAAGGACAGGGGCCAATGAGCAGTTCTTC. Translation: CASSLRTGANEQFF.